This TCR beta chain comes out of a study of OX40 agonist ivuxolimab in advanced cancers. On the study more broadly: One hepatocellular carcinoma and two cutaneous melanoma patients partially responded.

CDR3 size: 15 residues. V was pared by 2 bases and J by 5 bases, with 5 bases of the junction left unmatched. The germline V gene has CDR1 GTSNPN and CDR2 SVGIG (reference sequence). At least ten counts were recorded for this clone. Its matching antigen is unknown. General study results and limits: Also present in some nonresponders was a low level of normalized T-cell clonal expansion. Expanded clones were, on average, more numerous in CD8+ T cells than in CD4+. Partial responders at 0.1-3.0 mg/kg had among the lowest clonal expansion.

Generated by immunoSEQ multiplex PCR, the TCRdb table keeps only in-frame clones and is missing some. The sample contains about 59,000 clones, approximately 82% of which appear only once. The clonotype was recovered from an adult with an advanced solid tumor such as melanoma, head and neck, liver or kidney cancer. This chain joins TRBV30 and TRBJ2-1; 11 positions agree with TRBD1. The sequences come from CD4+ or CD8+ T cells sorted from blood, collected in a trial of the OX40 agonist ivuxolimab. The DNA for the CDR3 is TGTGCCTGGAGTCCCGGGACAGGGGGACACAATGAGCAGTTCTTC. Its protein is CAWSPGTGGHNEQFF.